The next 21 T cell receptor beta chains were all read from a single sample in a study of blood T cells in healthy people across ages. Using a J-beta primer mix together with a sample-barcoded 5' primer, a second PCR was run for roughly 6 to 11 cycles. One entry per CDR3 protein, called by TCRdb with MiXCR from the 5' RACE reads. The data contain about 1.8 million distinct CDR3 sequences, approximately 50% of them singletons. Sequencing used blood. Receptor source: a woman aged 40 to 49 in good health.

The chain links TRBV6-2 or TRBV6-3 to TRBJ2-5, with D possibly TRBD2 on 6 matching bases. Trimming pared 9 bases from V and 1 base from J, leaving 18 bases between. The germline V gene has CDR1 MNHEY and CDR2 SVGEGT. The CDR3 runs 15 residues. CDR3 in DNA: TGTGCCAGTGACGGGAGAGGGAATCGCCAAGAGACCCAGTACTTC. It translates to CASDGRGNRQETQYF.

Many counts were recorded for this clonotype. The chain couples TRBV4-2 to TRBJ2-5; D is uncertain. Looked up from germline, CDR1 is LGHNA and CDR2 is YNFKEQ. V dropped 0 bases and J dropped 5 bases, with 4 bases sitting between them. CDR3 length: 12 amino acids. CDR3 in DNA: TGTGCCAGCAGCCAAGAGATGGAGACCCAGTACTTC. This encodes CASSQEMETQYF.

The rearrangement links TRBV4-2 to TRBJ1-2; D unclear. The V end was cut by 0 bases, the J end by 1 base, with 9 bases between. Germline CDR1 is LGHNA and CDR2 is YNFKEQ. The CDR3 loop spans 15 amino acids. CDR3 sequence (DNA): TGTGCCAGCAGCCAAGAAGCGTGGGATAACTATGGCTACACCTTC. Encoded protein: CASSQEAWDNYGYTF.

This clonotype has a single count. The V and J genes are TRBV4-3 and TRBJ1-1; 7 bases align to TRBD1. CDR1 and CDR2 from the germline V gene are LGHNA and YSLEER. Trimming took 1 base from V and 1 from J; bases not matched to a gene: 3. The CDR3 is 15 residues long. In DNA form, the CDR3 reads TGCGCCAGCAGCCAAGTGGCAGGGGGGAACACTGAAGCTTTCTTT. This sequence encodes CASSQVAGGNTEAFF.

The chain uses TRBV20-1 and TRBJ2-1; TRBD1 might be the D (6 bases). This CDR3 has 13 amino acids. V was clipped by 3 bases and J by 4 bases, with 10 bases between them. Germline values: CDR1 DFQATT, CDR2 SNEGSKA (reference sequence). The CDR3 protein is CSASNREYNEQFF. CDR3 DNA sequence: TGCAGTGCTAGCAACAGGGAATACAATGAGCAGTTCTTC.

V usage is TRBV29-1 and J usage is TRBJ2-5; D could derive from TRBD1 or TRBD2 (5 bases each). The DNA matches TRBJ2-1 better at its end, which makes the J call doubtful. From germline, CDR1 is SQVTM and CDR2 ANQGSEA. This CDR3 is 12 amino acids long. CDR3 coding DNA: TGCAGCGTTGTGGGGGTGGGAGAGACCCAGTTCTTC. This sequence encodes CSVVGVGETQFF.

V gene TRBV7-2 combines with J gene TRBJ1-2; TRBD1 matches 9 bases. The CDR3 totals 16 residues. CDR1 is SGHTA, CDR2 FQGNSA, per germline. The V segment lost 1 base and the J segment 6 bases; nucleotides outside the gene matches: 9. In DNA, the CDR3 is TGTGCCAGCAGCTTAGATCCCGGGACAGGGAGGGATGGCTACACCTTC. Translating it yields CASSLDPGTGRDGYTF. The entire variable domain, with the rest obtained from reference TRBV7-2 and TRBJ1-2, is as follows: GAGVSQSPSNKVTEKGKDVELRCDPISGHTALYWYRQSLGQGLEFLIYFQGNSAPDKSGLPSDRFSAERTGGSVSTLTIQRTQQEDSAVYLCASSLDPGTGRDGYTFGSGTRLTVV.

This clonotype has more than one count but fewer than ten. V and J are TRBV6-6 and TRBJ2-5, with 10 bases that match TRBD2. J lost 4 bases, V lost 6 bases, and 8 bases had no gene match. Germline-derived CDR1 and CDR2 are MNHNY and SVGAGI (reference sequence). CDR3 length equals 15 residues. The CDR3 region has the DNA TGTGCCAGCAGAGACGGACTAGCGGAGGGAGAGACCCAGTACTTC. It translates to CASRDGLAEGETQYF.

V and J are TRBV11-2 and TRBJ2-3; 10 bases map to TRBD2. V lost 1 base and J lost 5; bases outside the gene matches: 9. CDR1 is SGHAT, CDR2 FQNNGV, per germline. The length of the CDR3 is 17 residues. For the CDR3, the DNA is TGTGCCAGCAGCTTAGGAATTAGTGGACTAGCGGAAGATACGCAGTATTTT. This gives the protein CASSLGISGLAEDTQYF.

The chain uses TRBV27 and TRBJ2-7; no firm D call. The CDR3 is made up of 14 amino acids. Trimming took 7 bases from V and 1 from J, leaving 14 bases between them. Germline V gives CDR1 MNHEY, CDR2 SMNVEV (reference sequence). CDR3 loop: CASKSNKISYEQYF. The CDR3 nucleotides are TGTGCCAGCAAATCCAATAAAATTTCCTACGAGCAGTACTTC.

On this clonotype itself: Compared with germline, one end of the junction differs, possibly owing to a read error. The chain has TRBV4-3 and TRBJ1-6; TRBD1 agrees at 10 bases. Germline CDR1 is LGHNA and CDR2 is YSLEER. The CDR3 is 15 amino acids. CDR3 coding DNA: TGTGCCAGCAGCCAGGGACAGGGGAATAATTCACCCCTCCACTTT. Amino acid sequence: CASSQGQGNNSPLHF.

The CDR3 reads CASSQTTEAFF. In DNA, the CDR3 is TGTGCCAGCAGTCAGACAACTGAAGCTTTCTTT. This chain uses TRBV12-3 or TRBV12-4 with TRBJ1-1; D not certain. The CDR3 has 11 residues. V lost 5 bases to trimming and J lost 5 bases, with 6 bases between them.

The CDR3 loop is CASSFVGDYYGYTF. Written as DNA, the CDR3 is TGTGCCAGTAGCTTCGTCGGGGACTACTATGGCTACACCTTC. V gene TRBV19 combines with J gene TRBJ1-2, with D possibly matching TRBD1 (5 bases). V was trimmed by 6 bases and J by 3 bases, leaving 14 bases between them. The CDR3 sequence is 14 residues long. Germline lookup yields CDR1 LNHDA and CDR2 SQIVND (reference sequence).

The chain recombines TRBV4-3 with TRBJ1-2, with TRBD1 as a possible D gene (6 bases). The CDR3 has 15 residues. The germline gives CDR1 LGHNA, CDR2 YSLEER. V shed 0 bases and J shed 2 bases, with 10 bases lying between them. The CDR3 coding sequence is TGCGCCAGCAGCCAAGAATGGGGGCGCAACTATGGCTACACCTTC. Protein sequence: CASSQEWGRNYGYTF.

The chain couples TRBV2 to TRBJ1-2; D gene ambiguous. The CDR3 contains 13 residues. CDR1 is SNHLY, CDR2 FYNNEI, per germline. V was shortened by 7 bases and J by 4 bases, with 13 bases between the two germline ends. For the CDR3, the DNA is TGTGCCAGCAACCCACAGAGTTCCTATGGCTACACCTTC. It specifies CASNPQSSYGYTF.

The V and J genes are TRBV6-5 and TRBJ2-5, with D tentatively TRBD2 (5 bases). Germline V gene data show CDR1 as MNHEY and CDR2 as SVGAGI. The CDR3 loop spans 15 amino acids. V lost 6 bases and J lost 5, with 19 bases in between. Here the CDR3 DNA reads TGTGCCAGCAGACGCGCAAACCAAGGCGGGGAGACCCAGTACTTC. Translating gives CASRRANQGGETQYF.

In its sample, this clonotype was seen a few times. The rearrangement uses TRBV6-1 and TRBJ2-5; possibly TRBD2 for D (6 bases). There are 17 residues in the CDR3. Germline CDR1 reads MNHNS; CDR2 reads SASEGT. The V end lost 6 bases, the J end lost 1 base, and 21 bases lay between the germline ends. CDR3 nucleotide sequence: TGTGCCAGCAGCCATCTACCGCCGGGACTCCTCCAAGAGACCCAGTACTTC. Translating it yields CASSHLPPGLLQETQYF.

V is TRBV15 and J is TRBJ2-3; weak D call: TRBD2 (6 bases). The V and J ends lost 0 bases and 3 bases respectively, with 13 bases between them. CDR1 LNHNV and CDR2 YYDKDF come from the germline V gene (reference sequence). The CDR3 loop spans 16 amino acids. CDR3 protein: CATSRDLGGATDTQYF. The CDR3 bases are TGTGCCACCAGCAGAGATTTGGGAGGTGCGACAGATACGCAGTATTTT. The entire variable domain, with the rest obtained from reference TRBV15 and TRBJ2-3, is as follows: DAMVIQNPRYQVTQFGKPVTLSCSQTLNHNVMYWYQQKSSQAPKLLFHYYDKDFNNEADTPDNFQSRRPNTSFCFLDIRSPGLGDTAMYLCATSRDLGGATDTQYFGPGTRLTVL.

V usage is TRBV7-2 and J usage is TRBJ2-1; 13 nucleotides agree with TRBD2. V trimming: 3 bases; J trimming: 2 bases; junction bases outside the gene matches: 7. This CDR3 contains 18 residues. Germline V gives CDR1 SGHTA, CDR2 FQGNSA. The CDR3 coding sequence is TGTGCCAGCAGCTTGGGACTAGCGGGAAATAAACCCTACAATGAGCAGTTCTTC. Protein: CASSLGLAGNKPYNEQFF.

V is TRBV4-3 and J is TRBJ1-2; D may be TRBD1 (6 bases). CDR1 is LGHNA and CDR2 is YSLEER in the germline V gene. The CDR3 covers 15 residues. V was shortened by 3 bases and J by 4 bases, with 15 bases between the two germline ends. The CDR3 region is CASSQNRVGGYGYTF. The DNA of the CDR3 is TGCGCCAGCAGCCAGAACAGGGTAGGCGGCTATGGCTACACCTTC.

V gene TRBV20-1 combines with J gene TRBJ2-5; a weak D match, TRBD1 (6 bases). The J call is doubtful: the DNA matches TRBJ2-7 better. The CDR3 is 13 amino acids. Germline lookup yields CDR1 DFQATT and CDR2 SNEGSKA (reference sequence). CDR3 bases: TGCAGTGCACAGACAGGCGACCTCTACGAGCAGTACTTC. Protein: CSAQTGDLYEQYF.